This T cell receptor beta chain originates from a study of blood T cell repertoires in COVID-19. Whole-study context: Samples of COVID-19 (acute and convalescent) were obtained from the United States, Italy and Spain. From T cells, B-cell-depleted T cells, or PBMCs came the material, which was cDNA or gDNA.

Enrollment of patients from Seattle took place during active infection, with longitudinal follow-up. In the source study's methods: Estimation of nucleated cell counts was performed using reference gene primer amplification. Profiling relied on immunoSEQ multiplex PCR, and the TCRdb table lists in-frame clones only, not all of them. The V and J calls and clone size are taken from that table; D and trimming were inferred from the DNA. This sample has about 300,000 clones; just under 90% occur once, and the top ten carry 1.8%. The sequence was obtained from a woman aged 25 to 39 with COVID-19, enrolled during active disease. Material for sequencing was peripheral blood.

The CDR3 DNA follows: TGTGCCAGCAGAAGGACACTTAACACCGGGGAGCTGTTTTTT. Its translation is CASRRTLNTGELFF. The chain couples TRBV6-5 to TRBJ2-2, with D possibly TRBD1 on 5 matching bases. The CDR3 is made up of 14 amino acids. Germline V gene sequence: CDR1 MNHEY, CDR2 SVGAGI. V lost 6 bases, J lost 2 bases, and 10 bases lay in between.